Listed below are T cell receptor beta chains from one sample, sequenced in a study of T cell repertoires in cytomegalovirus infection. TCRdb processed the reads anew with MiXCR; each CDR3 protein has one entry. Of about 360,000 distinct CDR3 sequences listed, around a sixth are singletons. Sequencing input: PBMCs. The origin of the receptors is a human donor in good health (CMV status not recorded). Some clones in this sample may be carry-over from other donors' samples. The CDR3 runs from the conserved cysteine through the conserved F or W. D genes are given only for firm matches. Where a row states a size, it is once, few, many or the class of an expanded clone; other rows omit it.

clone size	D gene	J gene	V gene	CDR3 protein	CDR3 DNA
many	TRBD1	TRBJ1-1	TRBV12-3/TRBV12-4	CASSLGQGFMNTEAFF	TGTGCCAGCAGTTTGGGACAGGGATTTATGAACACTGAAGCTTTCTTT
few	TRBD2	TRBJ2-2	TRBV29-1	CSVGASGRNTGELFF	TGCAGCGTTGGAGCTAGCGGGAGGAACACCGGGGAGCTGTTTTTT
NA	NA	TRBJ2-1	TRBV7-2	CASSFGTGTYNEQFF	TGTGCCAGCAGCTTCGGGACCGGAACCTACAATGAGCAGTTCTTC
NA	NA	TRBJ2-2	TRBV19	CASSMRSSGELFF	TGTGCCAGTAGTATGCGGTCGTCCGGGGAGCTGTTTTTT
few	NA	TRBJ1-5	TRBV24-1	CATSDGQGGNQPQHF	TGTGCCACCAGTGATGGACAAGGCGGAAATCAGCCCCAGCATTTT
few	NA	TRBJ1-5	TRBV20-1	CSAREDKYSNQPQHF	TGCAGTGCTAGAGAGGACAAATATAGCAATCAGCCCCAGCATTTT
NA	NA	TRBJ1-1	TRBV12-3/TRBV12-4	CASRLRGTNTEAFF	TGTGCCAGCAGATTGCGAGGGACAAACACTGAAGCTTTCTTT
NA	TRBD1	TRBJ1-2	TRBV6-2/TRBV6-3	CASWTGTYGYTF	TGTGCCAGCTGGACAGGGACCTATGGCTACACCTTC
NA	TRBD1	TRBJ1-6	TRBV7-8	CASSPGTAASYKSPLHF	TGTGCCAGCAGCCCCGGGACAGCGGCCTCCTATAAGTCCCCCCTCCACTTT
NA	TRBD1	TRBJ1-5	TRBV6-6	CASHDRGNQPQHF	TGTGCCAGCCACGACAGGGGAAATCAGCCCCAGCATTTT